The entry that follows covers one TCR beta chain sequence. This entry comes from a study of blood T cell repertoires in COVID-19. Clones were read by immunoSEQ multiplex PCR, and TCRdb kept only the in-frame ones, dropping some. Of about 140,000 clones listed, 84% were seen once; the top ten hold about 6.4%. The germline V gene encodes CDR1 MDHEN and CDR2 SYDVKM. CDR3 length equals 13 residues. Trimming took 8 bases from V and 6 from J, leaving 16 bases between them. The chain couples TRBV28 to TRBJ1-1, with a tentative D call TRBD1 (6 bases). The clonotype originates from a human donor in a cohort sampled during active COVID-19. Sequenced material: peripheral blood. The CDR3 region is CASRRVQGAEAFF. Written as DNA, the CDR3 is TGTGCCAGCCGAAGGGTACAGGGCGCTGAAGCTTTCTTT.